This T cell receptor (beta chain) was identified in a study of CD8+ T cells in alopecia areata. cDNA serving as the sequencing template came from extracted, reverse transcribed RNA. Only in-frame clones appear in the TCRdb table, and some are missing; sequencing was by immunoSEQ multiplex PCR. The table shows about 98,000 clones, with 40% to 55% occurring only once. Trimming removed 0 bases at V and 4 bases at J, with 8 bases between. Germline CDR1 reads SGHRS; CDR2 reads YFSETQ. The CDR3 is made up of 14 amino acids. The TCR comes from a human donor with alopecia areata. Material for sequencing was CD4+ T cells sorted from blood. This chain links TRBV5-1 with TRBJ1-5; D gene uncertain. The CDR3 reads CASSLEGRNQPQHF. Here the CDR3 DNA reads TGCGCCAGCAGCTTGGAAGGCCGGAATCAGCCCCAGCATTTT.